Sequencing of this T cell receptor (beta chain) was carried out in a study of T-cell reconstitution after alpha-beta-depleted transplantation in children. Study results and limitations: At the one-year point after transplant, T-cell counts and TCRbeta diversity were found to come mostly from T cells that had been newly produced. Surviving recipient T cells and thymic progenitors underlay high day-60 TCRbeta diversity in some patients. Several hundred rapidly expanded clones from non-depleted graft cells reportedly supplied alpha-beta T cells about two months post-transplant.

The CDR3 totals 17 residues. CDR1 is SGDLS, CDR2 YYNGEE, per germline. The V end lost 4 bases, the J end lost 7 bases, and 24 bases lay between the germline ends. Preparing the TCRbeta library involved the use of unique molecular identifiers. MiXCR was run by TCRdb on the PCR reads, yielding one entry per CDR3 protein. The sample shows around 580,000 distinct CDR3 sequences, 25% to 30% of them seen only once. A note on this clonotype: Its antigen is still unknown.

This chain uses TRBV9 with TRBJ2-1; a possible D gene is TRBD2 (6 bases). This TCR came from a boy under three years old with Wiskott-Aldrich syndrome, due to receive a stem cell transplant. The sequences come from PBMCs, collected before TCRalphabeta/CD19-depleted stem cell transplant. The DNA for the CDR3 is TGTGCCAGCAGCCCCGCCCTCGGGAGAGGCGTACAGAATGAGCAGTTCTTC. Translation: CASSPALGRGVQNEQFF.